A single sample gave rise to the 7 T cell receptor beta chains below, sequenced in a study of T cell responses to AZD1222 COVID-19 vaccine. Assay used: immunoSEQ multiplex PCR; TCRdb lists only in-frame clones, some missing. This table holds more than 150,000 clones, 94% found once. The sequencing used peripheral blood, collected on day 0 of AZD1222 vaccination. These receptors all come from an adult in good health.

The gene calls are TRBV10-3 and TRBJ2-1, with TRBD2 matching over 8 bases. Losses at the gene ends were 4 bases for V and 2 bases for J; bases not matched to a gene: 7. Per germline, CDR1 ENHRY and CDR2 SYGVKD. This CDR3 spans 16 amino acids. CDR3 protein: CAISARSGSTYNEQFF. DNA for the CDR3: TGTGCCATCAGTGCCCGAAGCGGGAGTACCTACAATGAGCAGTTCTTC.

This clone was seen only a few times. The V and J genes are TRBV5-1 and TRBJ2-7; D possibly corresponds to TRBD1 (5 bases). The CDR3 contains 13 residues. Germline values: CDR1 SGHRS, CDR2 YFSETQ. V shed 4 bases and J shed 5 bases, with 13 bases lying between them. The CDR3 DNA follows: TGCGCCAGCAGCCAAGGGGTGACGGACGAGCAGTACTTC. Translating it yields CASSQGVTDEQYF.

The chain carries TRBV19 and TRBJ2-7; 8 bases fit TRBD2. V lost 3 bases, J lost 3 bases, and 4 bases stayed unmatched. Germline V gives CDR1 LNHDA, CDR2 SQIVND (reference sequence). CDR3 size: 14 residues. CDR3 coding DNA: TGTGCCAGTAGTATGGCGGGAGGAATCTACGAGCAGTACTTC. Its protein is CASSMAGGIYEQYF.

This sequence joins TRBV28 and TRBJ2-7; D may be TRBD1 (6 bases). Germline V gives CDR1 MDHEN, CDR2 SYDVKM. Trimming took 8 bases from V and 1 from J, leaving 18 bases between them. This CDR3 comprises 15 residues. In nucleotides, the CDR3 is TGTGCCAGCGGGGGCTTCGGGACCGCGTCCTACGAGCAGTACTTC. It yields the protein CASGGFGTASYEQYF.

The sample holds a few counts of this clone. The V gene is TRBV19, the J gene TRBJ1-1; D is uncertain. The CDR3 loop spans 14 amino acids. Trimming left V 7 bases short and J 0 bases short, with 12 bases between. Germline lookup yields CDR1 LNHDA and CDR2 SQIVND (reference sequence). In DNA form, the CDR3 reads TGTGCCAGTAAATCGAGCAGAGTGAACACTGAAGCTTTCTTT. Protein: CASKSSRVNTEAFF.

The V gene is TRBV4-1, the J gene TRBJ1-5, with 10 bases lining up with TRBD1. Germline-derived CDR1 and CDR2 are MGHRA and YSYEKL. Trimming removed 4 bases from V and 4 bases from J; junction bases left unmatched: 4. The CDR3 extends over 15 amino acids. The CDR3 nucleotides read TGCGCCAGCAGCCCGACGGGACAGGGGAATCAGCCCCAGCATTTT. Protein sequence: CASSPTGQGNQPQHF.

The V gene is TRBV19, the J gene TRBJ2-1, with 11 bases aligning to TRBD1. Germline V gives CDR1 LNHDA, CDR2 SQIVND (reference sequence). CDR3 length: 14 amino acids. The junction had 3 bases not matched to a gene; V was cut back by 8 bases and J by 3 bases. Here the CDR3 DNA reads TGTGCCAGTCGGACAGGGGGCCTCTACAATGAGCAGTTCTTC. Its protein product is CASRTGGLYNEQFF.